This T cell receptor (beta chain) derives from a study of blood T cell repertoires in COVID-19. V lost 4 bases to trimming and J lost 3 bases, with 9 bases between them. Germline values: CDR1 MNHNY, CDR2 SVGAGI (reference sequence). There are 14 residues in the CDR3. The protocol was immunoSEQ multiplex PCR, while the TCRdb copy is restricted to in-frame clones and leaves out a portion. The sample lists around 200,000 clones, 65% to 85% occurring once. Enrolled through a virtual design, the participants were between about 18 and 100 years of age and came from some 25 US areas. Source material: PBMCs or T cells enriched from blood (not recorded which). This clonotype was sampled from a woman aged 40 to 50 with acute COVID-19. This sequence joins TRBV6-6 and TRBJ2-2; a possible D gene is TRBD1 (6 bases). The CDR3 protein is CASSSGQYTGELFF. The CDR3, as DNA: TGTGCCAGCAGTTCCGGACAGTACACCGGGGAGCTGTTTTTT.